This T cell receptor (beta chain) comes out of a study of a mutant IDH1 vaccine in newly diagnosed glioma. Study information: Participants attended visit V12, the safety follow-up, at week 35, and then attended visit V13 at week 47.

The CDR3 is 16 amino acids. Germline values: CDR1 SGHTA, CDR2 FQGNSA. Unmatched junction bases numbered 2, after V lost 3 bases and J lost 1 base. The method was immunoSEQ multiplex PCR; TCRdb's version includes in-frame clones alone and lacks a portion of them. This table has some 44,000 clones, around 83% appearing once. Notes on this clone: Its target is unknown.

Time point here: week 35, safety follow-up. Every vaccine dose comprised 300 ug of mutant IDH1 20-mer peptide plus topical imiquimod. Each patient was administered eight vaccinations, scheduled in weeks 1, 3, 5, 7, 11, 15, 19 and 23. Specimen: PBMCs, collected from a glioma patient whose treatment included an IDH1 peptide vaccine. This receptor was taken from a woman aged 50 to 65 with glioma. This rearrangement joins TRBV7-2 to TRBJ2-3, with 12 bases identical to TRBD2. The chain's CDR3 is CASSLGLAGGTDTQYF. CDR3 coding DNA: TGTGCCAGCAGCTTGGGACTAGCGGGTGGCACAGATACGCAGTATTTT.